A single sample is the source of the 20 T cell receptor beta chains below, sequenced in a study of cytomegalovirus exposure and HLA in healthy donors. Repertoires were generated with immunoSEQ multiplex PCR, while TCRdb's copy carries only in-frame clones and drops some. The sample carries fewer than 300,000 clones, 85% to 90% recorded once. The sample consisted of PBMCs. These receptors originate from a woman in her late teens or twenties in good health and CMV-seronegative.

The V and J genes are TRBV30 and TRBJ2-1, with D possibly TRBD2 on 5 matching bases. This CDR3 region has 13 residues. Trimming cost V 3 bases and J 6 bases, with 12 bases left between them. The germline V gene encodes CDR1 GTSNPN and CDR2 SVGIG (reference sequence). CDR3 sequence: CAWSSPAGNEQFF. The CDR3 DNA follows: TGTGCCTGGAGCTCGCCGGCGGGCAATGAGCAGTTCTTC.

CDR3 DNA: TGTGCCAGCAGGGGCCCGGGGGTGCTTAATGAAAAACTGTTTTTT. This codes for CASRGPGVLNEKLFF. This rearrangement joins TRBV6-6 to TRBJ1-4; the D gene is possibly TRBD1 (5 bases). The CDR3 consists of 15 residues. CDR1 is MNHNY and CDR2 is SVGAGI in the germline V gene (reference sequence). V was shortened by 6 bases and J by 4 bases, with 15 bases between the two germline ends.

The chain has TRBV19 and TRBJ1-2, with TRBD1 as a possible D gene (6 bases). Germline lookup yields CDR1 LNHDA and CDR2 SQIVND (reference sequence). Trimming took off 4 bases at V and 3 bases at J, with 18 bases between the two ends. The CDR3 extends over 16 amino acids. CDR3 coding DNA: TGTGCCAGTAGTACCAATGGACAGACCTCATACTATGGCTACACCTTC. It specifies CASSTNGQTSYYGYTF.

The chain is built from TRBV5-1 and TRBJ2-3, with 9 bases aligning to TRBD2. This CDR3 has 15 residues. J lost 2 bases, V lost 3 bases, and 4 bases had no gene match. Germline CDR1 is SGHRS and CDR2 is YFSETQ. This CDR3 is CASSSGGRATDTQYF. CDR3 DNA sequence: TGCGCCAGCAGCTCTGGCGGGAGGGCCACAGATACGCAGTATTTT.

V and J are TRBV19 and TRBJ1-2; TRBD1 aligns across 8 bases. Trimming at V came to 6 bases and at J to 5 bases, leaving 14 bases not matched to a gene. This CDR3 region has 16 residues. Per germline, CDR1 LNHDA and CDR2 SQIVND (reference sequence). The CDR3 here is CASRADRAQASYGYTF. Here the CDR3 DNA reads TGTGCCAGTAGAGCGGACAGGGCTCAAGCATCGTATGGCTACACCTTC.

This clone is a singleton in its sample. The identical CDR3 is also encoded by other nucleotide sequences in the sample. The V and J genes are TRBV9 and TRBJ2-6; possibly TRBD2 for D (5 bases). This CDR3 region has 15 residues. V dropped 2 bases and J dropped 4 bases, with 10 bases sitting between them. Germline V gene lookup returns CDR1 SGDLS and CDR2 YYNGEE. CDR3 protein: CASSVGGGGANVLTF. CDR3 in DNA: TGTGCCAGCAGCGTTGGAGGTGGCGGGGCCAACGTCCTGACTTTC.

In nucleotides, the CDR3 is TGTGCCAGCAGCTTGGATGGACGGAGGAATTACGAGCAGTACTTC. This translates into CASSLDGRRNYEQYF. V and J are TRBV5-4 and TRBJ2-7; D perhaps matches TRBD2 (5 bases). Per the germline V gene, CDR1 is SGHNT and CDR2 is YYREEE (reference sequence). Trimming took 0 bases from V and 4 from J, leaving 14 bases between them. CDR3 length: 15 residues.

The chain uses TRBV10-1 and TRBJ2-1; possibly TRBD2 for D (6 bases). The CDR3 runs 15 residues. Germline CDR1 is WNHNN and CDR2 is SYGVQD (reference sequence). The germline V and J ends were trimmed by 11 bases and 9 bases, with 26 bases remaining between them. The DNA of the CDR3 is TGCGCCGGCAACACTACTAGGACTACCCGGCTTGAGCAGTTCTTC. Translating it yields CAGNTTRTTRLEQFF.

This sequence joins TRBV5-6 and TRBJ2-3; 11 bases are shared with TRBD1. J was trimmed by 1 base and V by 4 bases; bases with no gene match: 14. CDR3 size: 19 residues. Germline V gene data show CDR1 as SGHDT and CDR2 as YYEEEE. In nucleotides, the CDR3 is TGTGCCAGCAGCAGGGGACAGGGGGTCGGTCGTTGGGGCACAGATACGCAGTATTTT. It is translated as CASSRGQGVGRWGTDTQYF.

This clone was counted a few times. V and J are TRBV9 and TRBJ1-2; D not certain. Germline assignment: CDR1 SGDLS and CDR2 YYNGEE. V was cut by 5 bases and J by 8 bases, with 13 bases left in between. CDR3 length: 12 amino acids. Written as DNA, the CDR3 is TGTGCCAGCAGAGGAGGCCCCCAAGGCTACACCTTC. This gives the protein CASRGGPQGYTF.

V gene TRBV11-2 combines with J gene TRBJ2-3, with 7 bases matching TRBD1. Losses at the gene ends were 1 base for V and 1 base for J; bases not matched to a gene: 8. Germline-derived CDR1 and CDR2 are SGHAT and FQNNGV. The CDR3 totals 17 residues. The CDR3 region is CASSLGDSPRGTDTQYF. Written as DNA, the CDR3 is TGTGCCAGCAGCTTAGGGGACAGCCCTAGGGGCACAGATACGCAGTATTTT.

The J gene is TRBJ1-6, the V gene TRBV27, with 7 nucleotides matching TRBD1. This CDR3 contains 18 residues. The trim removed 0 bases at V and 10 bases at J, leaving 15 bases unmatched. Germline CDR1 is MNHEY and CDR2 is SMNVEV (reference sequence). The CDR3 DNA reads as TGTGCCAGCAGTTTATCGGCGTGGTTTGGCCAGGGGGACTCACCCCTCCACTTT. It encodes CASSLSAWFGQGDSPLHF.

The chain joins TRBV30 to TRBJ1-2; possibly TRBD1 for D (6 bases). The CDR3 is 13 amino acids. Per germline, CDR1 GTSNPN and CDR2 SVGIG (reference sequence). V lost 1 base and J lost 3, with 9 bases in between. The CDR3 DNA follows: TGTGCCTGGAGTGGACAGGCCTACTATGGCTACACCTTC. Translated, it gives CAWSGQAYYGYTF.

This CDR3 is CASSEGGRPSPLHF. Written as DNA, the CDR3 is TGTGCCAGCAGTGAAGGGGGCCGACCCTCACCCCTCCACTTT. The genes are TRBV6-1 and TRBJ1-6; perhaps TRBD1 as D (5 bases). From germline, CDR1 is MNHNS and CDR2 SASEGT. This CDR3 is 14 amino acids long. V dropped 1 base and J dropped 10 bases, with 11 bases sitting between them.

The chain links TRBV5-6 to TRBJ1-5; 7 positions agree with TRBD1. Trimming removed 1 base from V and 9 bases from J; junction bases left unmatched: 16. The CDR3 extends over 17 amino acids. CDR1 is SGHDT and CDR2 is YYEEEE in the germline V gene. The CDR3 bases are TGTGCCAGCAGCTTGTTTCAGGACAGGCGCTTTGTGCGGCCCCAGCATTTT. This gives the protein CASSLFQDRRFVRPQHF.

This chain links TRBV19 with TRBJ1-2, with TRBD1 as a possible D gene (6 bases). This CDR3 is 16 amino acids long. In germline, CDR1 is LNHDA, CDR2 SQIVND (reference sequence). V lost 2 bases and J lost 6, with 19 bases in between. The CDR3, as DNA: TGTGCCAGTAGTATAACCCCCTGGGGGCCCCAGGATGGCTACACCTTC. This encodes CASSITPWGPQDGYTF.

J is TRBJ1-5 and V is TRBV7-2; tentatively, D is TRBD1 (6 bases). The V end was cut by 1 base, the J end by 5 bases, with 12 bases between. This CDR3 comprises 15 residues. Germline CDR1 SGHTA, CDR2 FQGNSA. In DNA, the CDR3 is TGTGCCAGCAGCTTAGGTAGGGGGGGAGATCAGCCCCAGCATTTT. Amino acid sequence: CASSLGRGGDQPQHF.

The chain uses TRBV27 and TRBJ2-5; no firm D call. CDR1 is MNHEY, CDR2 SMNVEV, per germline (reference sequence). CDR3 length equals 13 residues. Trimming took 3 bases from V and 1 from J, leaving 6 bases between them. CDR3 region: CASSFSSQETQYF. CDR3 nucleotide sequence: TGTGCCAGCAGTTTCTCCAGCCAAGAGACCCAGTACTTC.

The J gene is TRBJ1-2, the V gene TRBV6-5; the D is unclear. Germline V gene lookup returns CDR1 MNHEY and CDR2 SVGAGI. V lost 8 bases to trimming and J lost 4 bases, with 17 bases between them. This CDR3 comprises 14 residues. CDR3 region: CASGRGEPFYGYTF. CDR3 DNA: TGTGCCAGCGGTCGGGGAGAGCCGTTCTATGGCTACACCTTC.

CDR3 DNA: TGTGCCAGCAGAACGACGGGACAGGGGAACTATGGCTACACCTTC. This translates into CASRTTGQGNYGYTF. The rearrangement uses TRBV28 and TRBJ1-2, with 10 bases identical to TRBD1. The trim removed 6 bases at V and 2 bases at J, leaving 6 bases unmatched. In germline, CDR1 is MDHEN, CDR2 SYDVKM. The CDR3 spans 15 residues.